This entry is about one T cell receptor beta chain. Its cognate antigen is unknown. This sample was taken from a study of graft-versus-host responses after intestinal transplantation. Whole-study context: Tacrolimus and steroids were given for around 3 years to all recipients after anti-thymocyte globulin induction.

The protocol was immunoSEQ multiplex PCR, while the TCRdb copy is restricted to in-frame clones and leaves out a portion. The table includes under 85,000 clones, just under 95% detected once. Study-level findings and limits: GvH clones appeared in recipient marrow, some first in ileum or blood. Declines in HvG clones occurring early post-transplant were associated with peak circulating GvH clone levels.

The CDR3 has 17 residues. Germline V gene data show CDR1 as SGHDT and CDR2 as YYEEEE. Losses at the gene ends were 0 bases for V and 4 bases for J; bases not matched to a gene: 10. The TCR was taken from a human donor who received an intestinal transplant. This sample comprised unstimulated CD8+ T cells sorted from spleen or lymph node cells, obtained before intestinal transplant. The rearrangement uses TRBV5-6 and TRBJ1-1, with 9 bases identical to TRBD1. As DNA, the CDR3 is TGTGCCAGCAGCTTGGGGTGGCCGGGACAGGGTTCCACTGAAGCTTTCTTT. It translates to CASSLGWPGQGSTEAFF.